These T cell receptor beta chains were read from a single sample in a study of T cell repertoires in cytomegalovirus infection. In TCRdb, the reads were re-called with MiXCR into one record per CDR3 protein. The table records roughly 800,000 distinct CDR3 sequences, roughly 29% of them present only once. Antigens of these TCRs are unknown. The sample here was cultured CD8+ T cells from PBMCs, taken from culture after CMV antigen stimulation. Receptor source: a human donor in good health (CMV status not recorded). Some clones in this sample may be carry-over from other donors' samples. The CDR3 runs from the conserved cysteine through the conserved F or W. D genes are given only for firm matches. Size tells how often a clone was seen (once, few, many) or the class of an expanded clone, and some rows leave it out.

TRBJ1-5,few,TRBV12-3/TRBV12-4,TRBD1,CASSTTMTGYGNQPQHF,TGTGCCAGCAGTACCACCATGACAGGGTATGGCAATCAGCCCCAGCATTTT
TRBJ1-6,.,TRBV27,TRBD1,CASSFYRDRSSNSPLHF,TGTGCCAGCAGTTTTTACCGGGACAGGTCGAGTAATTCACCCCTCCACTTT
TRBJ1-5,few,TRBV11-2,.,CASSLAMSQPQHF,TGTGCCAGCAGCCTCGCGATGTCTCAGCCCCAGCATTTT
TRBJ1-1,few,TRBV7-9,.,CASSFFVGGDTEAFF,TGTGCCAGCAGCTTTTTCGTGGGGGGGGACACTGAAGCTTTCTTT
TRBJ2-1,.,TRBV7-9,.,CASSNQGRLYNEQFF,TGTGCCAGCAGCAATCAGGGGCGACTATACAATGAGCAGTTCTTC
TRBJ2-1,.,TRBV28,TRBD2,CASSFSGGQFF,TGTGCCAGCAGTTTCTCGGGGGGGCAGTTCTTC
TRBJ1-5,many,TRBV12-3/TRBV12-4,.,CASSYGLHQPQHF,TGTGCCAGCAGTTACGGTTTACATCAGCCCCAGCATTTT
TRBJ2-1,once,TRBV18,.,CASSPPNLSPYNEQFF,TGTGCCAGCTCACCACCGAACCTAAGTCCCTACAATGAGCAGTTCTTC
TRBJ2-1,.,TRBV7-6,TRBD1,CSSSLIGTARNYENNEQFF,TGTTCCAGCAGCTTAATAGGGACAGCCAGGAATTATGAAAACAATGAGCAGTTCTTC
TRBJ2-3,few,TRBV27,.,CASSPRQFRTDTQYF,TGTGCCAGCAGTCCTAGACAGTTCCGCACAGATACGCAGTATTTT
TRBJ1-6,.,TRBV6-6,.,CASSYRTGPQDHSPLHF,TGTGCCAGCAGTTACCGGACCGGGCCCCAAGATCATTCACCCCTCCACTTT
TRBJ1-1,.,TRBV7-9,TRBD1,CASSRTPGQGDQQAFF,TGTGCCAGCAGCAGAACTCCGGGACAGGGGGACCAACAAGCTTTCTTT
TRBJ1-6,.,TRBV4-1,.,CASSQDRGGNNSPLHF,TGCGCCAGCAGCCAAGATCGGGGGGGAAATAATTCACCCCTCCACTTT
TRBJ2-2,many,TRBV7-8,TRBD2,CASRRLGGTSGTGELFF,TGTGCCAGCAGACGATTAGGGGGGACTAGCGGCACCGGGGAGCTGTTTTTT
TRBJ2-3,few,TRBV6-5,TRBD1,CASSWIAPETGGTDTQYF,TGTGCCAGCAGCTGGATAGCCCCCGAAACAGGGGGCACAGATACGCAGTATTTT
TRBJ1-4,.,TRBV9,TRBD1,CASSPGTGGGEKLFF,TGTGCCAGCAGCCCCGGGACAGGGGGCGGTGAAAAACTGTTTTTT
TRBJ1-2,.,TRBV11-2,.,CASSLERGRGYGYTF,TGTGCCAGCAGCTTAGAACGGGGTAGAGGATATGGCTACACCTTC
TRBJ2-3,.,TRBV7-2,.,CASSPGLFPSTDTQYF,TGTGCCAGCAGCCCGGGACTTTTCCCTAGCACAGATACGCAGTATTTT
TRBJ2-2,few,TRBV7-8,.,CASSLGGEYTGELFF,TGTGCCAGCAGCTTAGGGGGGGAGTACACCGGGGAGCTGTTTTTT
TRBJ2-1,.,TRBV13,TRBD1,CASSLGLLGQYNEQFF,TGTGCCAGCAGCTTAGGCCTCTTGGGACAGTACAATGAGCAGTTCTTC
TRBJ2-7,few,TRBV6-6,.,CASSKTRDSATYEQYF,TGTGCCAGCAGTAAGACTCGGGACTCCGCAACCTACGAGCAGTACTTC
TRBJ2-3,many,TRBV4-1,TRBD2,CASSQDDPGLAGRDTQYF,TGCGCCAGCAGCCAAGATGATCCGGGACTAGCGGGGCGAGATACGCAGTATTTT
TRBJ1-1,.,TRBV4-1,.,CASSQKEDTEAFF,TGCGCCAGCAGCCAAAAAGAAGACACTGAAGCTTTCTTT
TRBJ1-5,many,TRBV7-6,.,CASSLEDSNQPQHF,TGTGCCAGCAGCTTAGAGGATAGCAATCAGCCCCAGCATTTT
TRBJ1-1,few,TRBV11-2,.,CASSTTGGVNTEAFF,TGTGCCAGCAGCACAACCGGGGGGGTAAACACTGAAGCTTTCTTT
TRBJ2-3,.,TRBV4-3,.,CASSNGYSTDTQYF,TGCGCCAGCAGTAATGGGTATAGCACAGATACGCAGTATTTT
TRBJ2-1,few,TRBV12-5,.,CASGRQGDNEQFF,TGTGCTAGTGGTCGGCAGGGCGACAATGAGCAGTTCTTC
TRBJ2-1,few,TRBV29-1,.,CSVEVRYNEQFF,TGCAGCGTTGAAGTTCGCTACAATGAGCAGTTCTTC
TRBJ2-7,few,TRBV7-9,.,CASLGSYEQYF,TGTGCCAGTCTGGGTTCCTACGAGCAGTACTTC
TRBJ2-3,many,TRBV6-1,TRBD1,CASSEAGQGALFSSTDTQYF,TGTGCCAGCAGTGAAGCGGGACAGGGAGCTTTATTTTCTAGCACAGATACGCAGTATTTT
TRBJ2-1,few,TRBV4-3,TRBD1,CASSLDRGLENEQFF,TGCGCCAGCAGCCTCGACAGGGGGCTCGAAAATGAGCAGTTCTTC
TRBJ2-1,.,TRBV7-9,.,CASSLNAGFEQFF,TGTGCCAGCAGCTTAAATGCCGGGTTTGAGCAGTTCTTC
TRBJ2-2,.,TRBV27,TRBD1,CASSFRGLSTGELFF,TGTGCCAGCAGTTTTAGGGGGCTTAGCACCGGGGAGCTGTTTTTT
TRBJ1-1,.,TRBV15,TRBD1,CATSREDRAPAFF,TGTGCCACCAGCAGAGAAGACAGGGCTCCCGCTTTCTTT
TRBJ2-5,few,TRBV4-3,.,CASSQSTGLQETQYF,TGCGCCAGCAGCCAATCAACGGGCCTACAAGAGACCCAGTACTTC
TRBJ1-1,.,TRBV7-8,.,CASSSGARAGKAFF,TGTGCCAGCAGCTCAGGGGCTCGCGCTGGAAAGGCTTTCTTT
TRBJ2-2,many,TRBV7-6,TRBD2,CASSFSRTGTSGSQGVTGELFF,TGTGCCAGCAGCTTCTCCAGAACCGGGACTAGCGGGTCCCAGGGAGTGACCGGGGAGCTGTTTTTT